These 21 T cell receptor beta chains share one sample of origin, sequenced in a study of T cells after yellow fever vaccination. Each CDR3 protein gets one entry after TCRdb re-called the 5' RACE reads with MiXCR. The profile shows more than 300,000 distinct CDR3 sequences, over 8.5% of them singletons. This specimen was CD4+ T cells sorted from PBMCs, taken 45 days after the yellow fever booster vaccination. The receptors derive from a man between 18 and 35 years old who received the YFV17D yellow fever vaccine.

This clonotype is termed medium-sized. V and J are TRBV5-4 and TRBJ2-5, with 9 positions matching TRBD1. Germline V gene data show CDR1 as SGHNT and CDR2 as YYREEE (reference sequence). Trimming took 2 bases from V and 1 from J; bases not matched to a gene: 0. The CDR3 extends over 14 amino acids. In DNA, the CDR3 is TGTGCCAGCAGCTTACAGGGGGCCCAAGAGACCCAGTACTTC. Its protein is CASSLQGAQETQYF.

The table lists this clonotype with many counts. This rearrangement joins TRBV6-5 to TRBJ2-7, with D possibly being TRBD2 (5 bases). Between the trimmed V and J ends, which lost 6 bases and 0 bases, there was a span of 9 bases. Germline-derived CDR1 and CDR2 are MNHEY and SVGAGI. There are 13 residues in the CDR3. This chain's CDR3 is CASRLGFSYEQYF. The CDR3 nucleotides are TGTGCCAGCAGACTAGGTTTCTCCTACGAGCAGTACTTC.

The CDR3, as DNA: TGCAGTGCACCCGACCTCGTTGAAGCTTTCTTT. Translation gives CSAPDLVEAFF. The chain recombines TRBV20-1 with TRBJ1-1; no clear D. V was pared by 6 bases and J by 7 bases, with 12 bases between. This CDR3 has 11 amino acids. The germline V gene encodes CDR1 DFQATT and CDR2 SNEGSKA (reference sequence).

The V call is TRBV3-1, the J call TRBJ2-3; the D call may be TRBD1 or TRBD2 (5 bases each). CDR1 and CDR2 (germline): LGHDT, YNNKEL (reference sequence). The CDR3 runs 13 residues. V was cut by 7 bases and J by 4 bases, with 12 bases left in between. CDR3 sequence: CASTVRGADTQYF. CDR3 sequence (DNA): TGTGCCAGCACCGTGAGGGGCGCAGATACGCAGTATTTT.

This clonotype was seen a handful of times. The genes are TRBV12-3 or TRBV12-4 and TRBJ1-1, with D uncertain. The V and J ends lost 4 bases and 4 bases respectively, with 13 bases between them. The CDR3 runs to 14 residues. The DNA of the CDR3 is TGTGCCAGCAGTTGGGTCGGGGAGGGCACTGAAGCTTTCTTT. The encoded protein is CASSWVGEGTEAFF.

This clonotype occurred many times. The chain has TRBV6-5 and TRBJ2-1; 12 bases match TRBD2. The CDR3 consists of 15 residues. V was clipped by 6 bases and J by 10 bases; unmatched bases: 10. In germline, CDR1 is MNHEY, CDR2 SVGAGI. CDR3 region: CASRSWLAGGGEQFF. CDR3 nucleotides: TGTGCCAGCAGGTCGTGGCTAGCGGGGGGGGGGGAGCAGTTCTTC.

In this sample, this clonotype turned up many times. V usage is TRBV11-2 and J usage is TRBJ2-1; D remains ambiguous. Trimming shortened V by 1 base and J by 7 bases, and 14 bases separated the two germline ends. Germline V lookup: CDR1 SGHAT, CDR2 FQNNGV. This CDR3 contains 15 residues. The CDR3 nucleotides are TGTGCCAGCAGCTTAGTTAGAGCCAGGCGTAATGAGCAGTTCTTC. It specifies CASSLVRARRNEQFF.

V usage is TRBV20-1 and J usage is TRBJ1-6; D may be TRBD1 (6 bases). Germline loops: CDR1 DFQATT, CDR2 SNEGSKA (reference sequence). Trimming pared 0 bases from V and 8 bases from J, leaving 20 bases between. The CDR3 runs to 17 residues. The CDR3 protein is CSARDPAGDNIDSPLHF. Written as DNA, the CDR3 is TGCAGTGCTAGAGATCCCGCAGGGGACAATATCGATTCACCCCTCCACTTT.

The chain employs TRBV5-4 and TRBJ1-2; D might be TRBD1 (6 bases). The germline V gene has CDR1 SGHNT and CDR2 YYREEE (reference sequence). V was trimmed by 0 bases and J by 5 bases, leaving 11 bases between them. CDR3 length equals 14 residues. The CDR3: CASSLEGRGYGYTF. CDR3 in DNA: TGTGCCAGCAGCTTGGAAGGCAGGGGTTATGGCTACACCTTC.

The V call is TRBV7-9, the J call TRBJ2-3; D is ambiguous. The CDR3 loop spans 11 amino acids. Between the trimmed V and J ends, which lost 5 bases and 6 bases, there was a span of 6 bases. Germline V gene sequence: CDR1 SEHNR, CDR2 FQNEAQ (reference sequence). In DNA, the CDR3 is TGTGCCAGCAGCCTCTACGATACGCAGTATTTT. This sequence encodes CASSLYDTQYF. Full variable domain (missing parts from reference TRBV7-9 and TRBJ2-3): DTGVSQNPRHKITKRGQNVTFRCDPISEHNRLYWYRQTLGQGPEFLTYFQNEAQLEKSRLLSDRFSAERPKGSFSTLEIQRTEQGDSAMYLCASSLYDTQYFGPGTRLTVL.

The J gene is TRBJ2-5, the V gene TRBV20-1; 8 bases are a match to TRBD2. The junction had 7 bases not matched to a gene; V was cut back by 2 bases and J by 5 bases. In germline, CDR1 is DFQATT, CDR2 SNEGSKA (reference sequence). The CDR3 runs to 14 residues. CDR3 bases: TGCAGTGCTAGAAACGCGGGGGGCGGGGAGACCCAGTACTTC. Its translation is CSARNAGGGETQYF.

The CDR3 nucleotides read TGCAGCGTCCGGGGCGGTGGCTACACCTTC. Residues: CSVRGGGYTF. This rearrangement joins TRBV29-1 to TRBJ1-2; a weak D match, TRBD1 (5 bases). Germline loops: CDR1 SQVTM, CDR2 ANQGSEA. With 6 bases removed from V and 7 bases from J, the gap between germline ends came to 9 bases. This CDR3 spans 10 amino acids.

This clonotype occurred many times. This chain links TRBV5-5 with TRBJ2-7; 10 bases match TRBD2. The V and J ends lost 0 bases and 3 bases, in that order; junction bases with no gene match: 3. Germline values: CDR1 SGHKS, CDR2 YYEKEE (reference sequence). The CDR3 loop spans 15 amino acids. DNA of the CDR3: TGTGCCAGCAGCTTGGCGGCTAGCGGGGGCTACGAGCAGTACTTC. Translating it yields CASSLAASGGYEQYF.

Comment on this clonotype: It may be a read error: a sequence one base away is much more abundant. The J gene is TRBJ1-1, the V gene TRBV7-2, with D unresolved. Trimming stripped 4 bases from V and 1 base from J, with 7 bases between. Germline values: CDR1 SGHTA, CDR2 FQGNSA. The CDR3 contains 13 residues. This CDR3 reads CASSSYRNTEAFF. The CDR3 coding sequence is TGTGCCAGCAGCTCCTACAGGAACACTGAAGCTTTCTTT.

The chain employs TRBV20-1 and TRBJ2-3; TRBD2 matches at 7 bases. Germline V lookup: CDR1 DFQATT, CDR2 SNEGSKA (reference sequence). Trimming at V came to 0 bases and at J to 1 base, leaving 4 bases not matched to a gene. The length of the CDR3 is 15 residues. The CDR3 DNA is TGCAGTGCTAGAGAAAGCGGGGTGGGCACAGATACGCAGTATTTT. As protein: CSARESGVGTDTQYF.

This clonotype has a handful of counts. This chain connects TRBV6-2 or TRBV6-3 to TRBJ2-1, with D possibly TRBD2 on 5 matching bases. Deletions cut 6 bases from V and 6 bases from J, with 12 bases between. The CDR3 is 13 amino acids. CDR1 and CDR2 (germline): MNHEY, SVGEGT. The CDR3 sequence is CASSKLGINEQFF. DNA for the CDR3: TGTGCCAGCAGCAAACTAGGGATCAATGAGCAGTTCTTC.

In this sample, this clonotype turned up a few times. The chain uses TRBV29-1 and TRBJ2-7; weak D call: TRBD1 (5 bases). Trimming took 4 bases from V and 3 from J, leaving 13 bases between them. From germline, CDR1 is SQVTM and CDR2 ANQGSEA. CDR3 size: 13 residues. The CDR3 sequence: CSVGPQGYYEQYF. The CDR3 coding sequence is TGCAGCGTTGGTCCGCAGGGATACTACGAGCAGTACTTC.

This clonotype was detected many times. V usage is TRBV27 and J usage is TRBJ2-7; tentatively, D is TRBD1 or TRBD2 (5 bases each). CDR3 length equals 14 residues. The germline gives CDR1 MNHEY, CDR2 SMNVEV (reference sequence). V gave up 5 bases and J gave up 3 bases, with 14 bases separating them. CDR3 nucleotide sequence: TGTGCCAGCAGTCCGAGGGGTGAGGTCTACGAGCAGTACTTC. It encodes CASSPRGEVYEQYF.

The V gene is TRBV2, the J gene TRBJ2-1; 8 nucleotides match TRBD2. The J segment lost 13 bases and the V segment lost 8 bases, leaving 7 bases of the junction unmatched. Germline values: CDR1 SNHLY, CDR2 FYNNEI. The CDR3 contains 11 residues. CDR3 amino acids: CASSYGGGQFF. CDR3 coding DNA: TGTGCCAGCTCCTACGGGGGGGGCCAGTTCTTC.

This clonotype occurred many times. J is TRBJ2-5 and V is TRBV2, with 7 bases matching TRBD1. Germline V lookup: CDR1 SNHLY, CDR2 FYNNEI. Unmatched junction bases numbered 5, after V lost 8 bases and J lost 2 bases. CDR3 size: 13 residues. This CDR3 reads CASEQGIQETQYF. The CDR3 DNA reads as TGTGCCAGCGAACAGGGGATACAAGAGACCCAGTACTTC.

This clonotype appeared a few times. The V gene is TRBV3-1, the J gene TRBJ1-6; TRBD1 aligns across 7 bases. Trimming at V came to 1 base and at J to 14 bases, leaving 11 bases not matched to a gene. The CDR3 is made up of 15 amino acids. Germline values: CDR1 LGHDT, CDR2 YNNKEL (reference sequence). CDR3: CASSQARQGGLTLHF. CDR3 coding DNA: TGTGCCAGCAGCCAAGCCCGACAGGGTGGGTTAACCCTCCACTTT.